The 13 T cell receptor beta chains below were found in one sample sequenced in a study of T cell repertoires in cytomegalovirus infection (dated by TCRdb to between 2018 and 2020). Sequencing instrument: Illumina HiSeq 1500. The raw public reads went through TCRdb reprocessing: fastp at Q25, MiXCR clone calling, in-frame beta chains kept. Records with the same CDR3 protein are collapsed into one entry carrying the most frequent genes and DNA. The sample yields around 120,000 distinct CDR3 sequences; 20% to 30% were counted once. The ten largest clones add up to 34% of the sample. Antigens for these TCRs are unknown. The material sequenced was PBMCs, sequenced either directly or after in vitro stimulation (not recorded which). These receptors were collected from a human donor in good health (CMV status not recorded). Some clones in this sample may be carry-over from other donors' samples.

The rearrangement links TRBV28 to TRBJ1-5, with 7 bases that match TRBD1. Germline V gives CDR1 MDHEN, CDR2 SYDVKM. V lost 1 base, J lost 0 bases, and 12 bases stayed unmatched. The CDR3 extends over 19 amino acids. The CDR3 DNA follows: TGTGCCAGCAGTTTATTGTCCGGGACAGAGCAAGATAGCAATCAGCCCCAGCATTTT. It encodes CASSLLSGTEQDSNQPQHF.

The V and J genes are TRBV2 and TRBJ1-1; no reliable D call. CDR1 SNHLY and CDR2 FYNNEI come from the germline V gene. The length of the CDR3 is 11 residues. V was cut by 6 bases and J by 6 bases, with 8 bases left in between. CDR3 bases: TGTGCCAGCAGGAAGGACCCTGAAGCTTTCTTT. Translation gives CASRKDPEAFF. The full variable domain, rest sourced from reference TRBV2 and TRBJ1-1, is EPEVTQTPSHQVTQMGQEVILRCVPISNHLYFYWYRQILGQKVEFLVSFYNNEISEKSEIFDDQFSVERPDGSNFTLKIRSTKLEDSAMYFCASRKDPEAFFGQGTRLTVV.

This sequence joins TRBV7-4 and TRBJ1-1, with D possibly being TRBD1 (6 bases). This CDR3 is built from 17 residues. The V end lost 5 bases, the J end lost 1 base, and 20 bases lay between the germline ends. CDR1 and CDR2 (germline): SGHVT, SQSDAQ. CDR3 coding DNA: TGTGCCAGCAGCCACCCGGTGGAAAGGGGGTGGAACACTGAAGCTTTCTTT. Protein product: CASSHPVERGWNTEAFF.

This clonotype was recorded a few times. The chain couples TRBV19 to TRBJ2-7; 10 bases are a match to TRBD1. Looked up from germline, CDR1 is LNHDA and CDR2 is SQIVND (reference sequence). V was pared by 6 bases and J by 3 bases, with 11 bases of the junction left unmatched. The CDR3 covers 16 residues. CDR3 amino acids: CASSSAVGQGVYEQYF. CDR3 sequence (DNA): TGTGCCAGTAGCTCCGCGGTAGGACAGGGGGTCTACGAGCAGTACTTC.

V usage is TRBV12-3 or TRBV12-4 and J usage is TRBJ1-1, with D hard to call. The CDR3 has 12 amino acids. Trimming took off 6 bases at V and 4 bases at J, with 9 bases between the two ends. In DNA, the CDR3 is TGTGCCAGCAGCCGGGAGGGCACTGAAGCTTTCTTT. Its translation is CASSREGTEAFF.

The J gene is TRBJ2-7, the V gene TRBV4-2; no clear D gene. Germline lookup yields CDR1 LGHNA and CDR2 YNFKEQ. Trimming removed 0 bases from V and 6 bases from J, with 15 bases in between. There are 15 residues in the CDR3. This CDR3 reads CASSQDHGQDREQYF. In nucleotides, the CDR3 is TGTGCCAGCAGCCAAGATCACGGGCAGGATCGCGAGCAGTACTTC.

This clonotype turned up a few times. The chain has TRBV7-6 and TRBJ2-1; 7 positions agree with TRBD2. J gave up 2 bases and V 0 bases, and 7 bases lay outside the gene matches. Per germline, CDR1 SGHVS and CDR2 FNYEAQ. This CDR3 is 17 amino acids long. The CDR3 bases are TGTGCCAGCAGCTTAGCCCAAAGGGCGGGAGCCTACAATGAGCAGTTCTTC. Protein: CASSLAQRAGAYNEQFF. Together with reference TRBV7-6 and TRBJ2-1, the CDR3 gives the full variable domain: GAGVSQSPRYKVTKRGQDVALRCDPISGHVSLYWYRQALGQGPEFLTYFNYEAQQDKSGLPNDRFSAERPEGSISTLTIQRTEQRDSAMYRCASSLAQRAGAYNEQFFGPGTRLTVL.

This clonotype was seen at least ten times. The V and J genes are TRBV7-2 and TRBJ1-2; D is unclear. Per the germline V gene, CDR1 is SGHTA and CDR2 is FQGNSA. The CDR3 runs to 12 residues. Trimming took 1 base from V and 7 from J, leaving 7 bases between them. The CDR3 bases are TGTGCCAGCAGCTTAGACGGATTTGGCTACACCTTC. Translation gives CASSLDGFGYTF.

The chain is built from TRBV7-9 and TRBJ1-4; 9 bases align to TRBD1. The J segment lost 8 bases and the V segment lost 5 bases, leaving 6 bases of the junction unmatched. CDR3 size: 14 residues. Germline CDR1 and CDR2: SEHNR and FQNEAQ (reference sequence). The DNA for the CDR3 is TGTGCCAGCAGCCCAGGACAGGGGCCGGAAAAACTGTTTTTT. Protein: CASSPGQGPEKLFF.

This chain links TRBV5-4 with TRBJ2-7; D is uncertain. The CDR3 loop spans 12 amino acids. Germline-derived CDR1 and CDR2 are SGHNT and YYREEE (reference sequence). Trimming left V 2 bases short and J 5 bases short, with 8 bases between. The CDR3 spells CASSFHNNEQYF. The CDR3 DNA follows: TGTGCCAGCAGCTTCCACAATAACGAGCAGTACTTC.

By sample share, this clonotype is medium-sized. This sequence joins TRBV13 and TRBJ2-1, with TRBD2 identical over 8 bases. This CDR3 comprises 15 residues. Trimming took 5 bases from V and 8 from J; bases not matched to a gene: 11. Germline CDR1 PRHDT, CDR2 FYEKMQ (reference sequence). This CDR3 is CASSPGASGPYEQFF. Here the CDR3 DNA reads TGTGCCAGCAGCCCCGGTGCTAGCGGGCCCTATGAGCAGTTCTTC.

By share, this clonotype ranks as medium-sized. The J gene is TRBJ2-5, the V gene TRBV7-2; D is ambiguous. The CDR3 totals 15 residues. Trimming pared 1 base from V and 1 base from J, leaving 10 bases between. CDR1 is SGHTA, CDR2 FQGNSA, per germline. The CDR3 reads CASSLVDRSQETQYF. CDR3 DNA sequence: TGTGCCAGCAGCTTAGTCGATCGGTCCCAAGAGACCCAGTACTTC.

The chain recombines TRBV19 with TRBJ2-1; 9 bases agree with TRBD2. Germline-derived CDR1 and CDR2 are LNHDA and SQIVND (reference sequence). V was pared by 3 bases and J by 0 bases, with 12 bases of the junction left unmatched. The CDR3 is 19 amino acids. As DNA, the CDR3 is TGTGCCAGTAGTATTGCCCTAGCGGGATTCCTCCCCTCCTACAATGAGCAGTTCTTC. This gives the protein CASSIALAGFLPSYNEQFF.